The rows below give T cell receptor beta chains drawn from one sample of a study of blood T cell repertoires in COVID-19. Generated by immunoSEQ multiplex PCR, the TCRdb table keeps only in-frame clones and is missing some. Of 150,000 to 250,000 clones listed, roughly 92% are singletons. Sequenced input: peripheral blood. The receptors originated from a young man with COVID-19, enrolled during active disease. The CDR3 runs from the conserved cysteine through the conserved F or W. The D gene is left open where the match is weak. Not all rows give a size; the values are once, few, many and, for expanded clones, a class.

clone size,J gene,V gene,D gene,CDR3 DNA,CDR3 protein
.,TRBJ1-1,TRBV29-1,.,TGCAGCGTTGACGCGGGGAACACTGAAGCTTTCTTT,CSVDAGNTEAFF
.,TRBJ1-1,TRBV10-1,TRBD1,TGCGCCAGCAGCGAATCCGGGACAGGGAGGGAAGCTTTCTTT,CASSESGTGREAFF
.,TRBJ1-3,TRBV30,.,TGTGCCTGGAGTGGCTATCGTCAGGGGTTAGGAAACACCATATATTTT,CAWSGYRQGLGNTIYF
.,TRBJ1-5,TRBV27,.,TGTGCCAGCAGTTCCCTGGGAGATAGCAATCAGCCCCAGCATTTT,CASSSLGDSNQPQHF
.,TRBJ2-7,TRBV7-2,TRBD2,TGTGCCAGCAGCTTAGACGCGACTAGCGGGGTCTACTCCTACGAGCAGTACTTC,CASSLDATSGVYSYEQYF
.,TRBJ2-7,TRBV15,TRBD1,TGTGCCACCAGCCGGACAGGGAGTAGCTCCTACGAGCAGTACTTC,CATSRTGSSSYEQYF
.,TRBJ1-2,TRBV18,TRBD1,TGTGCCAGCTCGGGACAGCTCTATGGCTACACCTTC,CASSGQLYGYTF
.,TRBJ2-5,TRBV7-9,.,TGTGCCAGCAGTCAAACCCCCGGGGAGACCCAGTACTTC,CASSQTPGETQYF
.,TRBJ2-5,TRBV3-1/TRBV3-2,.,TGTGCCAGCAGCCAGACTGGCGGGCAAGAGACCCAGTACTTC,CASSQTGGQETQYF
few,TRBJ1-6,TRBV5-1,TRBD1,TGCGCCAGCAGCCCTACAGGGGGCGGATCACCCCTCCACTTT,CASSPTGGGSPLHF
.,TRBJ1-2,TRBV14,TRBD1,TGTGCCAGCAGCTTCGGGACAGGGGGTAACTATGGCTACACCTTC,CASSFGTGGNYGYTF
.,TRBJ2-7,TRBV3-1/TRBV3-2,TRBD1,TGTGCCAGCAGCCAAGGGCCGACAGGGGGCGAATACGAGCAGTACTTC,CASSQGPTGGEYEQYF
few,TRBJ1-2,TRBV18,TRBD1,TGTGCCAGCTCGCCGACAGGGTCGGTGAAAGGCTACACCTTC,CASSPTGSVKGYTF
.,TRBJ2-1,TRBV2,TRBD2,TGTGCCAGCAGGGGAGGGACTAGCGGGTCCGGTTTAAAGTTCTTC,CASRGGTSGSGLKFF
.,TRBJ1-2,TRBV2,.,TGTGCCAGCAGTGAAGGGGGGGACTATGGCTACACCTTC,CASSEGGDYGYTF
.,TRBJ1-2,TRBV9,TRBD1,TGTGCCAGCAACGGACAGGGTGTAGACTATGGCTACACCTTC,CASNGQGVDYGYTF
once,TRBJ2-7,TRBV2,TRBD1,TGTGCCAGCAATTTAGGACAGGCAAACTACGAGCAGTACTTC,CASNLGQANYEQYF
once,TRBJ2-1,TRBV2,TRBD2,TGTGCCAGCAGTGAGGGACTAGCGGTTTACAATGAGCAGTTCTTC,CASSEGLAVYNEQFF
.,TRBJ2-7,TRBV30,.,TGTGCCTGGAGTCGGCAGGGTGACGAGCAGTACTTC,CAWSRQGDEQYF
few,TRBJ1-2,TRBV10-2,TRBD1,TGCGCCAGCCGGTCTAACGCTGCCGGGACAGGGACCTATGGCTACACCTTC,CASRSNAAGTGTYGYTF
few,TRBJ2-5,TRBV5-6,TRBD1,TGTGCCAGCAGCTCCGGACAGGGGCTCCAAGAGACCCAGTACTTC,CASSSGQGLQETQYF
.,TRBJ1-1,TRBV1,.,TGCACCAGCACCGGCGGGTTGAACACTGAAGCTTTCTTT,CTSTGGLNTEAFF
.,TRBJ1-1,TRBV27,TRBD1,TGTGCCAGCAATACAGGGGGGATAGACATGAACACTGAAGCTTTCTTT,CASNTGGIDMNTEAFF
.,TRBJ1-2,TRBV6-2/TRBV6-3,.,TGTGCCAGCAGTACGGAGGATTGGTATGGCTACACCTTC,CASSTEDWYGYTF
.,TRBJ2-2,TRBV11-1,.,TGTGCCAGCAGCTTACGGGGAGACACCGGGGAGCTGTTTTTT,CASSLRGDTGELFF
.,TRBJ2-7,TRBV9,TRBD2,TGTGCCAGCAGCGAGTCAACTAGCGGGGGCTACGAGCAGTACTTC,CASSESTSGGYEQYF
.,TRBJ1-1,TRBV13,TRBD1,TGTGCCAGCAGAAGAGACAGGGCGAACACTGAAGCTTTCTTT,CASRRDRANTEAFF